The following is a TCR beta chain sequence with its context. The antigen it binds to is not known. The input lacks base qualities; no much larger clone sits a single base away. The method was the immunoSEQ multiplex PCR assay. For the multiplex PCR, a mixture combining 60 forward primers for TCR Vbeta segments and 13 reverse primers for TCR Jbeta segments was used. The CDR3 region of rearranged TCR beta genes was amplified from genomic DNA by a multiplex PCR assay. Amplified TCR beta libraries were sequenced as 87-base-pair reads on the Illumina HiSeq System. The paper's data handling went like this. In a later analysis, around 80 million unique TCR beta chains were counted across the 500 to 850 repertoires, and roughly 11 million of these chains were shared by at least two donors. A nearest-neighbor algorithm error-corrected the raw reads and collapsed the reads into unique sequences, merging closely related sequences to remove PCR and sequencing errors. To assign V, D and J gene segments, CDR3 sequences were aligned to IMGT reference sequences. Each retained sequence needed at least a six-nucleotide match to both a V gene segment and a J gene segment. A rearrangement counted as productive if the CDR3 had no stop codons and remained in frame with V and J, and every other rearrangement counted as non-productive. CDR3 was defined according to IMGT convention as the region running from the second conserved V-encoded cysteine to the conserved J-encoded phenylalanine. In an earlier analysis of just under 600 of the donors, sequences lacking an unambiguous match to a single V gene segment were excluded. An earlier analysis of about 600 of the donors called V segments functional above 56.7% productive rearrangements and segregating when the between-donor standard deviation exceeded 5%. A statistical classification framework was developed to diagnose cytomegalovirus status using the catalog of TCR beta chain sequences. In a later analysis, TCR nucleotide sequences were compared against IMGT/GENE-DB human TR gene sequences so that V and J genes could be assigned. The TCRdist pipeline was used in a later analysis to assign CDR3 sequences and most-parsimonious VDJ recombination scenarios. In a later analysis, each TCR beta chain was defined by its CDR3 amino acid sequence together with its V-gene family, and reads lacking a unique V-gene family were excluded. To address suspected cross-contamination and a sequencing artifact, a later analysis removed approximately 600 highly shared, low-generation-probability nucleotide sequences. A later analysis calculated a clonal expansion index for each public chain from normalized within-repertoire ranks of inferred template counts. Generation probabilities in a later analysis came from a VDJ recombination model fitted to out-of-frame rearrangements, and those results were checked against IGoR. A later analysis scored TCR-TCR, TCR-HLA and TCR-CMV co-occurrence with hypergeometric tests, applying a repertoire-size bias correction to TCR pairs. In a later analysis, false discovery rates were estimated by permuting HLA or CMV assignments 20 times. In a later analysis, co-occurring TCRs were grouped using DBSCAN, and TCRdist sequence similarity was added for clustering within HLA-allele-positive subsets. Repertoires with fewer than 30,000 or more than 120,000 public chains, plus five repertoires with anomalous nucleotide sharing, were excluded from co-occurrence clustering. In its TCRdb copy, this immuneACCESS table keeps in-frame sequences only and misses some clones. Where compared with another copy, unresolved V genes explain less than half of these, and the others have no known cause. The DNA gave D and trimming, while V, J and clone size come from that table. The sample contains 150,000 to 200,000 clones, approximately 80% of them found a single time. The ten top clones hold more than 0.95% of the sample.

This sample is drawn from a study of cytomegalovirus exposure and HLA in healthy donors (dated by TCRdb to about 2017). In the study overall: An earlier analysis of about 560 of the donors reported 276 Gb of sequence data and around 120 million unique TCR beta sequences obtained from roughly 170 million T cells. Besides the first cohort of around 700 subjects, a separate validation cohort made up of around 120 different subjects was used. The study aimed to test whether cataloging public T cell receptors could reveal signatures of past pathogen exposure. HLA typing included class I and class II loci at four-digit resolution. Donor age, sex, ethnicity and CMV serostatus were compiled alongside the repertoire data. Typing coverage varied by locus: roughly 629-640 donors for A, B, C, DRB1 and DQB1; 522 for DQA1; about 600 for DPA1; around 450 for DPB1. Roughly 300 gigabases of sequencing data and tens of millions of unique TCR sequences were included in an early release covering around 600 HLA-typed donors. The study used immunosequencing to profile the T cell repertoires of more than 650 subjects and linked those repertoires to cytomegalovirus serostatus. Of the approximately 400 genotyped donors, 65% to 90% fell in the genetic ancestry cluster associated with self-reported Caucasian donors. A later genetic analysis took genome-wide SNP genotypes for about three fifths of the roughly 700 donors and used that subset as a discovery cohort. Because of strong linkage in the cohort, 5 or 6 DR-DQ haplotypes were treated as single units for association and clustering. Every discovery cohort repertoire had been produced on one sequencing platform. Rather than using new phenotypic data, the later analysis identified candidate immune exposures from TCR beta sequences and from how often those sequences occurred across donors. To predict cytomegalovirus infection status, the study brought together high-throughput TCR immunosequencing, statistical association of individual TCRs with disease status, and machine learning. An earlier analysis of 587 of the donors used high-throughput TCR beta sequencing to judge whether each TCR beta V gene segment behaved as functional or pseudogenic. In a later analysis, previously published TCR beta repertoires from about 640 donors were re-analyzed and high-resolution HLA genotyping was added so that TCR occurrence patterns could be studied. Among some 400 genotyped donors of the cohort, an average of about 240,000 unique TCR beta nucleotide sequences were sequenced per donor, roughly 20% of them non-productive. Broad study findings and their caveats: The earlier analysis of approximately 540 of the donors excluded 15 to 20 rarely observed V segments, including chromosome 9 orphons, because counts were too low. When HLA alleles, especially DR and DQ, strongly co-occurred, attributing TCR associations to individual alleles was difficult. According to a later analysis, most CMV-associated TCR beta chains appeared to be HLA-restricted, and the HLA associations seemed to be driven largely by CMV exposure. In a later analysis, more than 15,000 TCR beta sequences were associated with specific HLA alleles at a false discovery rate of 0.05. A further reported finding was that TCR beta sequences accurately predicted the HLA-A and HLA-B alleles for most subjects in the first cohort. Most TCR sequences were seen in very few donors, while some public TCRs were found in many individuals. In vitro tests confirmed that a few of the cytomegalovirus-associated TCR beta chains recognize cytomegalovirus antigens. The study gave a list of some 150 TCR beta chains associated with cytomegalovirus. In this cohort, only TCR beta chains were sequenced, and detectable features were limited by the absence of alpha or paired-chain data. Linkage disequilibrium might explain the correlated functional status among segregating V segments, but an unknown experimental factor could not be excluded. According to a later analysis, parvovirus B19, influenza, CMV and Epstein-Barr virus appeared linked to several top co-occurrence clusters. For the cohort, immune exposure information was limited to CMV serostatus. An earlier analysis of 587 of the donors showed that most TCR beta V segments appeared in productive rearrangements either about 87% or about 30% of the time, which broadly matched IMGT annotations. The presence/absence analyses assumed that sequencing depth was roughly uniform across donors, and that assumption may not be true. In a later analysis, TCR association rates were found to vary across HLA loci, with the most associated TCRs seen for DRB1 alleles and the fewest for HLA-C alleles. The authors suggested that the approach could potentially be generalized to other disease states and immunological phenotypes. The classifier was reported to diagnose cytomegalovirus status with high specificity and sensitivity in both the original and validation cohorts. In a later analysis, HLA-associated TCR beta chains were found to be more clonally expanded and to have lower generation probabilities than equally common non-associated chains. An association between a missense DCLRE1C variant and V-gene and J-gene trimming of TCR beta chains was found in a later genetic analysis and replicated in an independent cohort. A group of highly shared sequence variants was considered likely to be a technical artifact of the sequencing pipeline. According to a later genetic analysis, donors in an Asian-associated ancestry cluster had fewer N-insertions in productive TCRs than the roughly 700-donor mean. Because some donors lacked HLA typing at each locus, the association tests relied only on the typed subset.

In total, 630 or so healthy bone marrow donors made up the cohort. At the time of sampling, every cohort member was nominally healthy, though immune exposures that went unrecorded were likely present. The donor tested CMV seropositive, placing the donor among the roughly 300 seropositive members of the cohort. A peripheral blood sample was collected from each donor, and TCR beta sequencing was performed on peripheral blood mononuclear cells. The Qiagen DNeasy Blood Extraction Kit was used to extract genomic DNA from the blood cell samples. The sequenced sample consisted of PBMCs. This clonotype was sampled from a girl aged 2 to 10 in good health and CMV-seropositive.

The CDR3 corresponds to CASSFGIAGPSYNEQFF. The DNA sequence is TGCGCCAGCAGCTTTGGGATTGCGGGTCCCTCCTACAATGAGCAGTTCTTC. This receptor chain uses TRBV5-1 and TRBJ2-1, with TRBD2 as a weak D call on 5 bases. Taken from the germline V gene, the CDR1 and CDR2 loops are SGHRS and YFSETQ. The CDR3 starts with the cysteine, ends with the phenylalanine, and has 17 residues. The retained sequence is limited to the CDR3, 51 bases, with the frame set at the first base. V is reduced by 2 bases and J by 0 bases, leaving a spacing of 15 bases between them.